This T cell receptor (beta chain) stems from a study of blood T cells in healthy people across ages (dated by TCRdb to about 2015). A note on the overall study: In model experiments, template switching captured about one uniquely barcoded TCR beta cDNA molecule for every two T cells. Age-related changes in TCR beta repertoire diversity were measured in the study by deep sequencing normalized with unique cDNA molecular identifiers. The donors were split into four age groups: young (average about 15 years), middle-aged (nearly 40), aged (approximately 59) and long-lived (over 75). To avoid experimental bias, donors of different ages were randomly spread across the sequencing lanes. The study analyzed two additional independent replicas of 1 million unique cDNA reads from the same blood draw for two donors, one aged 18 to 29 and one aged 80 or older. General study outcomes and caveats: Compared with the aged group, the long-lived group had more naive CD4+ T cells, fewer expanded clones and increased TCR diversity, suggesting age selection. Estimates of total diversity based on one million sequenced T cells were considered lower bounds and underestimates. A strong correlation was found between observed TCR beta diversity and the percentage of naive T cells measured by flow cytometry. Observed TCR beta diversity per million T cells fell roughly linearly with age, and a significant reduction was already apparent by age around 40. Conclusive comparison of naive and antigen-experienced compartments was prevented by the profiling of bulk unsorted PBMCs. Donor CMV infection status was unknown, potentially confounding age-related changes in expanded clonotypes.

Libraries were built with 5' RACE. Reads for this sample came from an Illumina HiSeq 2500. A second roughly 6 to 11 cycle PCR used a sample-barcoded 5' primer and a J-beta primer mix. Each TCR beta cDNA molecule received a unique molecular identifier from a template-switch 5' adaptor carrying 12 random nucleotides. Each sample yielded at least 2.5 million CDR3-containing paired-end reads. First-strand cDNA synthesis was performed from all RNA using the Mint cDNA synthesis kit, with priming by a TRBC-specific oligonucleotide. All cDNA was treated with uracil-DNA glycosylase and then went through a first 18-cycle PCR with the universal primers M1SS and BC2_uni_R. For the original study's pipeline: For normalization, 1 million high-quality reads, each with a distinct molecular identifier, were randomly selected from each sample. Instead of being binned into consensus sequences, reads with shared molecular identifiers were discarded. CDR3 identification, clonotype clustering and error correction used MiTCR with a Q25 quality threshold and the strictest error-elimination algorithm. A nonparametric unseen species model with Euler transformation was used to estimate a lower bound on total TCR beta diversity. The public sequencing data were trimmed at Q25 with fastp and processed into clonotypes with MiXCR by TCRdb, which kept only in-frame beta chains. Every entry covers one CDR3 protein and lists the most common genes and DNA from its rows. The V and J calls were determined by TCRdb, not by the authors. This sample comprises about 1.5 million distinct CDR3 sequences, 40% to 50% of them detected only once. Less than 8% of the sample lies in the top ten.

Reading the germline V gene gives CDR1 MGHRA and CDR2 YSYEKL. V is clipped by 0 bases and J by 5 bases, and the sequence between their germline boundaries is 16 bases long. The CDR3 spans 16 residues, from the cysteine through the phenylalanine. Only the CDR3 part of the read is kept: 48 bases, read in frame from the first base. Systemically healthy Caucasian individuals from Russia, some 40 in total and aged about 6 to 95 years, were included as donors. Ten milliliters of peripheral blood were drawn from each donor into EDTA-treated Vacutainer tubes. Ficoll-Paque density-gradient centrifugation was used to isolate PBMCs, with at least 6.5 million obtained per sample. Total RNA, at least 6 micrograms per sample, was extracted from PBMCs with Trizol reagent. Naive CD45RAhigh/CD27high T cell percentages were measured by flow cytometry on a PBMC aliquot from every donor. This clonotype was counted many times. It lacks a known antigen. No clone much larger than this one lies a single base away; base qualities are absent.

The sequence came from a woman in her late teens or twenties in good health. Sequencing was performed on blood. Recombination connected TRBV4-1 to TRBJ1-2; the D gene is not confidently resolved. The CDR3 reads CASSQEEQLTYYGYTF. The DNA sequence follows: TGCGCCAGCAGCCAAGAAGAACAGTTAACCTATTATGGCTACACCTTC.